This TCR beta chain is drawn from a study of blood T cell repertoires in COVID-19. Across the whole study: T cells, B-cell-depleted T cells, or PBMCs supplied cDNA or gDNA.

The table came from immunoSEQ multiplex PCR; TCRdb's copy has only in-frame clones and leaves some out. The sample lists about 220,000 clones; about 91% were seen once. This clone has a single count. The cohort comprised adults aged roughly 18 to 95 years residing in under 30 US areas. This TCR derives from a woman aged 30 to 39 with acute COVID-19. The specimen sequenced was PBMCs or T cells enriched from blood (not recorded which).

The CDR3 protein is CASSDGTGNQPQHF. DNA of the CDR3: TGTGCCAGCAGTGACGGGACAGGTAATCAGCCCCAGCATTTT. V and J are TRBV6-1 and TRBJ1-5; 8 bases are shared with TRBD1. CDR3 length equals 14 residues. Trimming at V came to 3 bases and at J to 4 bases, leaving 2 bases not matched to a gene. Germline CDR1 reads MNHNS; CDR2 reads SASEGT.